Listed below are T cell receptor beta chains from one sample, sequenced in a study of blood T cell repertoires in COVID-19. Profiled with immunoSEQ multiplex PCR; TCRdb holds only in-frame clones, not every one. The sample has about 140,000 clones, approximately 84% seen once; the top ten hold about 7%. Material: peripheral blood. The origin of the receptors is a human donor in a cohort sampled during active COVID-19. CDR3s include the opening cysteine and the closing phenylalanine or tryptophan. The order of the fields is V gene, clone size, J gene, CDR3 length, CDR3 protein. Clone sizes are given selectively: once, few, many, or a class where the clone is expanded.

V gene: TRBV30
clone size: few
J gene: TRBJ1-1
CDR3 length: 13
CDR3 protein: CAWSRRGRTEAFF

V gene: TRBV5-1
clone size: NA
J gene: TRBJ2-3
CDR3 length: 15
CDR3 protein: CASSSGTGVADTQYF

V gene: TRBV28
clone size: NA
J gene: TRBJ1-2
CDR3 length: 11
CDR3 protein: CASSNEGGYTF

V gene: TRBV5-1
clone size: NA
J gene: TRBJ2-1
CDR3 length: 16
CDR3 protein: CASSVAPERGNNEQFF

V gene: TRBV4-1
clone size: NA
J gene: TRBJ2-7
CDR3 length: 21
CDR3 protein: CASRTFPPVWSGRALTYEQYF

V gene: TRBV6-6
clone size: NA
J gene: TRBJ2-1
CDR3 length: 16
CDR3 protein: CASHTSERGGYNEQFF

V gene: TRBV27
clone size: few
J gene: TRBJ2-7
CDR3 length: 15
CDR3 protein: CASSLSGTGGNEQYF

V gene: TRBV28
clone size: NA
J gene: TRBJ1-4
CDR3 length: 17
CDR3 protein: CASSLRPQGLGIEKLFF

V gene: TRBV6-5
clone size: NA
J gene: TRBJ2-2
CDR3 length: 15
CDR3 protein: CASSRDRWNTGELFF

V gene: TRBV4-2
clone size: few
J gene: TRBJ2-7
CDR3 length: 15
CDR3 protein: CASSQPLTGAYEQYF

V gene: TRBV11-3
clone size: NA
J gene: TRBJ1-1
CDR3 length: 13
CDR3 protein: CASSLWQGSSAFF

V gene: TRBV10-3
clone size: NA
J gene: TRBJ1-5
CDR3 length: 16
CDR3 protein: CAISESQQGSNQPQHF

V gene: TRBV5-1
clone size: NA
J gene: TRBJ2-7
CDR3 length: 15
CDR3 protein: CASSLVAGPTYEQYF

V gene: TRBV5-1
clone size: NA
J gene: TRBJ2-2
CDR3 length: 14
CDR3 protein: CASSLESGTGELFF

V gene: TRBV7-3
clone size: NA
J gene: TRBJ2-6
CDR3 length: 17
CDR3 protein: CASTLTRGATGANVLTF

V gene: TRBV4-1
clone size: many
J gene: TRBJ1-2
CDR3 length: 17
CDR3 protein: CASSQEVRGPNYYGYTF

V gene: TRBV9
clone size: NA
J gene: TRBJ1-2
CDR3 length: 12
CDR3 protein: CASSPHGEGYTF

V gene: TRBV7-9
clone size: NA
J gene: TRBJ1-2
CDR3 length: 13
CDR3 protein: CASSFSGPVGYTF

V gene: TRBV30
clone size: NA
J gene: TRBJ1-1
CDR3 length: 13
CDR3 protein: CAWSRDFQDEAFF

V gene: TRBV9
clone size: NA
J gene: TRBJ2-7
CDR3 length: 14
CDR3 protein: CASSVDPMEDEQYF

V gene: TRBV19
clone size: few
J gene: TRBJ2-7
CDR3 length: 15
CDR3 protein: CASSIDGQGYYEQYF

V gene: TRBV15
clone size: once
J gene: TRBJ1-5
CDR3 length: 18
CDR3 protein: CATSTGTGGMGSNQPQHF

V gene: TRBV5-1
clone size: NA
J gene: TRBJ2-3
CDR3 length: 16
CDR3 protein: CASNRGLAGGADTQYF

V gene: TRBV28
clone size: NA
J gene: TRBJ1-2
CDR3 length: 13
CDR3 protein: CASSSTGGLGYTF

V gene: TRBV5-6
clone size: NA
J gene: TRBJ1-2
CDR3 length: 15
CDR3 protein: CASSFRATANYGYTF

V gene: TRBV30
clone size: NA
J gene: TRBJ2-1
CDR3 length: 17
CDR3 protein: CAWSVRRQATSYNEQFF

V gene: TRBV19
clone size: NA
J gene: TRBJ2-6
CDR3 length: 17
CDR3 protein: CASSIKGGGSGANVLTF

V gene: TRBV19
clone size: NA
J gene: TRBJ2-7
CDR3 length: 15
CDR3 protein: CASSIDGRASYEQYF

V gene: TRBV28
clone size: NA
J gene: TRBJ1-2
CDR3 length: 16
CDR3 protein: CASSTRPITGAHGYTF

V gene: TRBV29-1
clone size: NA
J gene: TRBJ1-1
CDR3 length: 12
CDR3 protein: CSVRQGATEAFF

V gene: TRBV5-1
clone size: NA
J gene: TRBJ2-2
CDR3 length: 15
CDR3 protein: CASGSQGANTGELFF

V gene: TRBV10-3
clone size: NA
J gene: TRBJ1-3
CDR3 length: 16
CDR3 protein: CAISESPGRTGNTIYF

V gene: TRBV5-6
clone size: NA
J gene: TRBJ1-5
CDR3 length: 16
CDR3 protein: CASSFTAGGLNQPQHF

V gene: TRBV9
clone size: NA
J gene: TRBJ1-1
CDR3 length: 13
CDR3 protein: CASSVARGTEAFF

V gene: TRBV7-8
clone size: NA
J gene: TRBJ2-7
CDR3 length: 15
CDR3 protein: CASSFRGTDSYEQYF

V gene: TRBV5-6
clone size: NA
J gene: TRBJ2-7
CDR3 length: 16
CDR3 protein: CASSLDWDTYTYEQYF

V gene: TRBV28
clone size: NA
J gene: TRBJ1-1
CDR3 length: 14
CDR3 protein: CASSFLTPNTEAFF